One T cell receptor beta chain is described in this entry. Which antigen it targets is not known. No quality values exist for individual bases; no much larger clone is one base distant. Whole blood was collected in K2EDTA tubes by collaborating institutions according to the institutions' own protocols. For TCRbeta analysis, collaborator samples were shipped as frozen whole blood, as isolated PBMCs, or as DNA extracted from either sample type. The germline V and J ends show losses of 6 bases and 5 bases respectively, and no gene match explains 5 bases of the junction. The CDR3, from cysteine to phenylalanine, totals 13 residues. Kept here is only the CDR3 DNA, which spans 39 bases and is read in frame from base 1. CDR1 LNHDA and CDR2 SQIVND were looked up in the germline V gene (reference sequence). This sample stems from a study of blood T cell repertoires in COVID-19 (dated by TCRdb to 2019 to 2021). Turning to the overall study: Collaborator samples came from the United States, Italy and Spain and covered acute and convalescent phases of COVID-19. The prospective study material was composed of cDNA or gDNA derived from T cells, B-cell-depleted T cells, or PBMCs. The dataset comprised deeply sampled blood TCRbeta repertoires from subjects exposed to, actively infected with, or recovered from COVID-19. The repertoires were released in a freely available public database meant as a resource for research on the immune response to SARS-CoV-2. The samples were drawn from the first 160 participants of the ongoing ImmuneRACE study and from roughly 1,300 subjects provided by 6 global collaborators. Nearly every sample came with metadata listing a de-identified subject ID, COVID-19 status, age in years and sex. HLA class I and class II types, where available, came from metadata supplied by the sample provider rather than from assay-based typing. Study-wide conclusions, independent of this receptor: The quantity of clinical and demographic metadata differed by source and by participant and was supplied without curation.

TCRbeta CDR3 regions were amplified from genomic DNA using the immunoSEQ Assay, a bias-controlled multiplex PCR. The original methods were these. The number of nucleated cells in each sample was estimated from the amplification of reference gene primers within the assay. Sequence reads were collapsed and filtered to measure the absolute abundance of every unique TCRbeta CDR3 rearrangement. Productive Simpson clonality was computed per sample as the square root of Simpson's diversity index over productive rearrangements. Not all clones reach the TCRdb copy of this immuneACCESS table, which keeps in-frame sequences only. Checked studies attribute under half of the gap to unresolved V genes and leave the rest unexplained. V and J calls plus clone size are reproduced from that table; the DNA served to infer D and trimming. The sample profile shows about 150,000 clones; 80% to 90% of them were found once. The ten largest clones capture 2.4% of the sample.

The origin of this receptor is a woman in her 70s with acute or convalescent COVID-19. The chain is made from TRBV19 and TRBJ2-3; 7 bases in between match TRBD1. Input material: peripheral blood. CDR3 loop: CASSDREGDTQYF. Here is the DNA: TGTGCCAGTAGCGACAGGGAAGGAGATACGCAGTATTTT.